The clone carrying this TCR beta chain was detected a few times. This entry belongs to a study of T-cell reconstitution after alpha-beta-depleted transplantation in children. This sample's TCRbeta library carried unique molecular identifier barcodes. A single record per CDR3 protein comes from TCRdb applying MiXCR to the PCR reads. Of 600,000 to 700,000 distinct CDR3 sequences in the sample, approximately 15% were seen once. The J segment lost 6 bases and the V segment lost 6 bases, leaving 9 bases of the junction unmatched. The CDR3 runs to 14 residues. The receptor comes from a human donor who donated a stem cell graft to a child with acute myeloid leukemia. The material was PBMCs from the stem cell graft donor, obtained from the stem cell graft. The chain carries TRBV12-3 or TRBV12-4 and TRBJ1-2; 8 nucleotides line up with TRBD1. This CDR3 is CASSLDREGHGYTF. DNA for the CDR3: TGTGCCAGCAGCCTGGACAGGGAGGGCCATGGCTACACCTTC.